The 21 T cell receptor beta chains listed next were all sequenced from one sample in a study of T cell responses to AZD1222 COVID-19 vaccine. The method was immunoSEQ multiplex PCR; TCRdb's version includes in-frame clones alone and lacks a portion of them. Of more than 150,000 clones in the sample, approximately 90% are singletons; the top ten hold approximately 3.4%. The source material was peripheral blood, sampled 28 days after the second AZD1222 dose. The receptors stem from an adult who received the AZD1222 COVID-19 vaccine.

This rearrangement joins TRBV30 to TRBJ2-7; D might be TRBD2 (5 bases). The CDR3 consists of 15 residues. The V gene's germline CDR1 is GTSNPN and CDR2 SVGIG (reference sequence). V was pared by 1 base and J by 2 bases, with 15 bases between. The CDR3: CAWSDKKLGAYEQYF. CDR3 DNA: TGTGCCTGGAGTGACAAGAAACTCGGGGCCTACGAGCAGTACTTC.

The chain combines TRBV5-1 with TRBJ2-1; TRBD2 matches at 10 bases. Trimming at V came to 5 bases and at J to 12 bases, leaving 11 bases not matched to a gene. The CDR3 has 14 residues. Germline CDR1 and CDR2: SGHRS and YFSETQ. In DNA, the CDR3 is TGCGCCAGCAGTCACGGGACTAGCGATGGGGGGCAGTTCTTC. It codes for CASSHGTSDGGQFF.

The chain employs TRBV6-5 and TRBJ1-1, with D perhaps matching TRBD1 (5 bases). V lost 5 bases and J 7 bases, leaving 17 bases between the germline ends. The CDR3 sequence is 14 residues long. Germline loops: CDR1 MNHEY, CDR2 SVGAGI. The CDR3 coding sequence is TGTGCCAGCAGTCTTATTCTTACAGGCGTTGAAGCTTTCTTT. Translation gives CASSLILTGVEAFF.

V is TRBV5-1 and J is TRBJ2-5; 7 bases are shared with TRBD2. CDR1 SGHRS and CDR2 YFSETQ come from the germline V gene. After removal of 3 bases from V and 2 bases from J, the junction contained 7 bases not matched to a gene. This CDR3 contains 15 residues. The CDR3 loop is CASSSLSAGQETQYF. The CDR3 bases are TGCGCCAGCAGCTCTTTATCAGCGGGACAAGAGACCCAGTACTTC.

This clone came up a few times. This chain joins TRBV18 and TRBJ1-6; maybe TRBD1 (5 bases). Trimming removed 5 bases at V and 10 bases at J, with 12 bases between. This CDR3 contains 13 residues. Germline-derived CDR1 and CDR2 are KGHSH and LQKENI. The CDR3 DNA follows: TGTGCCAGCTCAAAAGGGGTAAGGTCACCCCTCCACTTT. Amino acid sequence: CASSKGVRSPLHF.

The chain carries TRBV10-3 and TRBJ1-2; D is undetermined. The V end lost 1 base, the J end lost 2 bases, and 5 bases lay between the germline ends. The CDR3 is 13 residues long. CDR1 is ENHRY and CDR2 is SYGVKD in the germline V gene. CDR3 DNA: TGTGCCATCAGTGAGTATGGGAACTATGGCTACACCTTC. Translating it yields CAISEYGNYGYTF.

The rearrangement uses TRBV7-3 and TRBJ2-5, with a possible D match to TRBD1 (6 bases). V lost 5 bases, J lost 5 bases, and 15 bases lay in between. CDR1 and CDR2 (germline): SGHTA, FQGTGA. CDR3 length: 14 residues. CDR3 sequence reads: CASSRTPQGETQYF. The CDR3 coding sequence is TGTGCCAGCAGCCGGACCCCCCAGGGGGAGACCCAGTACTTC. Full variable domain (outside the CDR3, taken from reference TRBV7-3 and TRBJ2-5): GAGVSQTPSNKVTEKGKYVELRCDPISGHTALYWYRQSLGQGPEFLIYFQGTGAADDSGLPNDRFFAVRPEGSVSTLKIQRTERGDSAVYLCASSRTPQGETQYFGPGTRLLVL.

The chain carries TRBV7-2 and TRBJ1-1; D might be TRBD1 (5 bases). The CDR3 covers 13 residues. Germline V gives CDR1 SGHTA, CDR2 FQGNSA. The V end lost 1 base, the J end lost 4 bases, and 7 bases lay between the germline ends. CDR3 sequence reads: CASSLERGTEAFF. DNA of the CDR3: TGTGCCAGCAGCTTAGAGAGGGGCACTGAAGCTTTCTTT.

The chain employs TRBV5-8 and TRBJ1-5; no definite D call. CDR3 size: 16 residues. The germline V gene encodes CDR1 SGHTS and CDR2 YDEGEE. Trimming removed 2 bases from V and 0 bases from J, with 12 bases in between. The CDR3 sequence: CASSLTPSYSNQPQHF. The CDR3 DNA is TGTGCCAGCAGCTTAACACCCAGTTATAGCAATCAGCCCCAGCATTTT.

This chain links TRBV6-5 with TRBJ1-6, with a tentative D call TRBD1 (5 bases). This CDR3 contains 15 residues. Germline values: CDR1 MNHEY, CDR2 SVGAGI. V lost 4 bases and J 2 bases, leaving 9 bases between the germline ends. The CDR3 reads CASSSIGAYNSPLHF. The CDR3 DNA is TGTGCCAGCAGTTCCATAGGGGCCTATAATTCACCCCTCCACTTT.

The CDR3 here is CASSKTGNGNTIYF. DNA for the CDR3: TGTGCCAGCAGCAAAACGGGGAATGGAAACACCATATATTTT. The V and J genes are TRBV7-8 and TRBJ1-3; D is undetermined. The CDR3 covers 14 residues. Trimming left V 5 bases short and J 3 bases short, with 11 bases between. Germline CDR1 and CDR2: SGHVS and FQNEAQ.

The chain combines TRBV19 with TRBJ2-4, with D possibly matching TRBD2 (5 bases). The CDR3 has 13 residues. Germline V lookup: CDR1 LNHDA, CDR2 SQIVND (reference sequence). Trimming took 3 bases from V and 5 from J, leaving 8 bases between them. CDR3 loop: CASSIDYQNIQYF. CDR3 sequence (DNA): TGTGCCAGTAGTATTGACTATCAAAACATTCAGTACTTC.

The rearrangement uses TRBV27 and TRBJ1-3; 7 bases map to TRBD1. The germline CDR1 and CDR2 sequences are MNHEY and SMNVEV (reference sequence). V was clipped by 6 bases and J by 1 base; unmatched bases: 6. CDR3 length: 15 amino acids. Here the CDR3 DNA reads TGTGCCAGCAGCCGACAGGGTAGATCTGGAAACACCATATATTTT. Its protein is CASSRQGRSGNTIYF.

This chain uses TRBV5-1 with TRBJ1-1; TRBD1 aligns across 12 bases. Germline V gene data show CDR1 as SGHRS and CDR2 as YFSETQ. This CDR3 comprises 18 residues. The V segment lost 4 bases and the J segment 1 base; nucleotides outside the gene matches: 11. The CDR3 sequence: CASSPHGTGGIENTEAFF. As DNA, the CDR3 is TGCGCCAGCAGCCCACACGGGACAGGGGGCATAGAGAACACTGAAGCTTTCTTT.

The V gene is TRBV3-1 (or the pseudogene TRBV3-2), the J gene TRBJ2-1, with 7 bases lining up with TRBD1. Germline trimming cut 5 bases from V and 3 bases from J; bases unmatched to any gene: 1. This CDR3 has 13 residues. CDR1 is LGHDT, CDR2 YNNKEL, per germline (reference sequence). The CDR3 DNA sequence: TGTGCCAGCAGCTGGGACAGCTACAATGAGCAGTTCTTC. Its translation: CASSWDSYNEQFF.

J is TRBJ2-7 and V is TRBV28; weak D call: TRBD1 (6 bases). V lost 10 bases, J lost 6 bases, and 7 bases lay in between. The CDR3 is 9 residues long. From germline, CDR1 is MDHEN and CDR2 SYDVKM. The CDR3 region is CATRGEQYF. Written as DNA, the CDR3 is TGTGCCACCAGGGGCGAGCAGTACTTC. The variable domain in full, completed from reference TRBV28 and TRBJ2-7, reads DVKVTQSSRYLVKRTGEKVFLECVQDMDHENMFWYRQDPGLGLRLIYFSYDVKMKEKGDIPEGYSVSREKKERFSLILESASTNQTSMYLCATRGEQYFGPGTRLTVT.

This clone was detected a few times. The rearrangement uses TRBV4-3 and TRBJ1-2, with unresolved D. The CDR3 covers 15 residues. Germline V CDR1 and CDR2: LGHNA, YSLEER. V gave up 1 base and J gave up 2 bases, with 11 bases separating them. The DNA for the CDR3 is TGCGCCAGCAGCCAAGTACTTTTCCCCAACTATGGCTACACCTTC. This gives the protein CASSQVLFPNYGYTF.

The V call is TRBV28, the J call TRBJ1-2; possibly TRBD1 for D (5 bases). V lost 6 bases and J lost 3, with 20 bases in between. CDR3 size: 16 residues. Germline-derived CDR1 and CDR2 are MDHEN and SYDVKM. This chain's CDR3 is CASSQRWLRGYYGYTF. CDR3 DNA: TGTGCCAGCAGCCAAAGGTGGCTTCGGGGCTACTATGGCTACACCTTC.

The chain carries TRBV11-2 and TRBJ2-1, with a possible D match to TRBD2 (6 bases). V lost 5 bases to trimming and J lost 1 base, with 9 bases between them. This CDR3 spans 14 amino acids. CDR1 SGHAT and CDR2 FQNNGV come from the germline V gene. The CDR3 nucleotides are TGTGCCAGCAGCCGACTAGTATCCTACAATGAGCAGTTCTTC. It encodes CASSRLVSYNEQFF.

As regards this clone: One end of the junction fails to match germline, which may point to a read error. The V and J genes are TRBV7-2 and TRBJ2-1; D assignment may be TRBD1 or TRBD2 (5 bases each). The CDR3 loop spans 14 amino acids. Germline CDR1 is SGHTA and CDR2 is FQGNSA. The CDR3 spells CASSPPGASSGLIF. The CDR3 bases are TGTGCCAGCAGCCCCCCCGGGGCTAGCTCGGGTTTAATCTTC.

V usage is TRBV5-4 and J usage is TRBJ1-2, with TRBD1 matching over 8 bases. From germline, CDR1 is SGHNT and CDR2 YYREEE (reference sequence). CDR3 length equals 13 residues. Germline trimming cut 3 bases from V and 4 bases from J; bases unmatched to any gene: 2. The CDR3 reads CASSSGQGYGYTF. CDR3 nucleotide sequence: TGTGCCAGCAGCTCCGGACAGGGCTATGGCTACACCTTC.